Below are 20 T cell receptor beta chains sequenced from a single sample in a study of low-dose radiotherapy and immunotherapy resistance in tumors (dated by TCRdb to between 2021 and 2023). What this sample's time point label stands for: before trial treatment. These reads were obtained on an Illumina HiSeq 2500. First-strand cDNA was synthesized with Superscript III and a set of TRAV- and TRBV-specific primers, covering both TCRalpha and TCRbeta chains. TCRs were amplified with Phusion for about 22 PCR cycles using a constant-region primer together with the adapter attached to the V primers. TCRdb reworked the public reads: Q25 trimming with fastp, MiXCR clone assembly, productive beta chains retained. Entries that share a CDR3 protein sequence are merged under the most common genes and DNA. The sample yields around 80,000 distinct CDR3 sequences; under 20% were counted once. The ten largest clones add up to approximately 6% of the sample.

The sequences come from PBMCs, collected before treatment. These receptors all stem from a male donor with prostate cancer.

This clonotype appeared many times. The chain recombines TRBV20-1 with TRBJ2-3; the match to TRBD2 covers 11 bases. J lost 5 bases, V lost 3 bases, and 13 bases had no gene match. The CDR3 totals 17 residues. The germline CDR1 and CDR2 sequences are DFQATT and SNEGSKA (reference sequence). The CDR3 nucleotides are TGCAGTGCTAGTTCGACTAGCGGGGCCTTTCTTCTAGATACGCAGTATTTT. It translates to CSASSTSGAFLLDTQYF.

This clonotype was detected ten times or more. The CDR3 nucleotides are TGCAGTGCTCCCCGGCGCAGATGGAACACCGGGGAGCTGTTTTTT. Translating gives CSAPRRRWNTGELFF. This sequence joins TRBV20-1 and TRBJ2-2; D uncertain. Trimming removed 5 bases from V and 1 base from J, with 14 bases in between. Germline V gene sequence: CDR1 DFQATT, CDR2 SNEGSKA (reference sequence). The CDR3 has 15 amino acids.

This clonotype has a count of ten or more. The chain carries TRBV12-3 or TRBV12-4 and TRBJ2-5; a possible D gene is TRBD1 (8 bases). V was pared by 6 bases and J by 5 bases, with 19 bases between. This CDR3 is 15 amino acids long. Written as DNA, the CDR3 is TGTGCCAGCAGAGAACAGGGGGGGATACTGGAGACCCAGTACTTC. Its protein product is CASREQGGILETQYF.

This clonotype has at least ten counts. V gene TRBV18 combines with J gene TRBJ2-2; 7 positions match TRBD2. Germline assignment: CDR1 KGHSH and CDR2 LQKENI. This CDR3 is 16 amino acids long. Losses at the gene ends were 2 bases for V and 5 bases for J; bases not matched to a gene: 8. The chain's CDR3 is CASSPSVLAPTGELFF. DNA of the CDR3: TGTGCCAGCTCACCATCTGTACTAGCGCCAACCGGGGAGCTGTTTTTT.

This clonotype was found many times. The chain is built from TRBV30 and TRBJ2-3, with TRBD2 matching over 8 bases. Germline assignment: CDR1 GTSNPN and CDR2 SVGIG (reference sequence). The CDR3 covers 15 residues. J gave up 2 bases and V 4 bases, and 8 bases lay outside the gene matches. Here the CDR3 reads CAWTGTRPFTDTQYF. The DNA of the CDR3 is TGTGCCTGGACCGGGACTAGGCCTTTCACAGATACGCAGTATTTT. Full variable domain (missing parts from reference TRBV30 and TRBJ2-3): SQTIHQWPATLVQPVGSPLSLECTVEGTSNPNLYWYRQAAGRGLQLLFYSVGIGQISSEVPQNLSASRPQDRQFILSSKKLLLSDSGFYLCAWTGTRPFTDTQYFGPGTRLTVL.

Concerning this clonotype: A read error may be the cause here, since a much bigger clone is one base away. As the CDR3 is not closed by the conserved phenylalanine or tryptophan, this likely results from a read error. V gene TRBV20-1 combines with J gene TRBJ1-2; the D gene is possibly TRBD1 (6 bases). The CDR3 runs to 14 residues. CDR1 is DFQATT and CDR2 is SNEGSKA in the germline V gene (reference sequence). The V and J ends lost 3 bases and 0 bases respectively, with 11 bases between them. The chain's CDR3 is CSARGQGPNYGYTL. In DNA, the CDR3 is TGCAGTGCTAGGGGGCAGGGGCCTAACTATGGCTACACCTTG.

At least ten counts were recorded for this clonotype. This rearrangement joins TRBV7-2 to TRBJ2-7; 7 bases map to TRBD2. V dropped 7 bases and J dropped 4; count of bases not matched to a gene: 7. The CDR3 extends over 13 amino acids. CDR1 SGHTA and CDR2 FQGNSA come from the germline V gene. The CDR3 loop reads CASTWTREYEQYF. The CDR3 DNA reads TGTGCCAGCACCTGGACTAGAGAGTACGAGCAGTACTTC. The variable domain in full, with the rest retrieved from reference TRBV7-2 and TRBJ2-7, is GAGVSQSPSNKVTEKGKDVELRCDPISGHTALYWYRQSLGQGLEFLIYFQGNSAPDKSGLPSDRFSAERTGGSVSTLTIQRTQQEDSAVYLCASTWTREYEQYFGPGTRLTVT.

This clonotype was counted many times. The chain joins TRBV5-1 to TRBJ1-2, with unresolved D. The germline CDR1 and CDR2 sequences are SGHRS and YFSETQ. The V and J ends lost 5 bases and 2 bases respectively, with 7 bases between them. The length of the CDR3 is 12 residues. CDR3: CASRSTNYGYTF. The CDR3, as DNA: TGCGCCAGCAGGTCCACGAACTATGGCTACACCTTC.

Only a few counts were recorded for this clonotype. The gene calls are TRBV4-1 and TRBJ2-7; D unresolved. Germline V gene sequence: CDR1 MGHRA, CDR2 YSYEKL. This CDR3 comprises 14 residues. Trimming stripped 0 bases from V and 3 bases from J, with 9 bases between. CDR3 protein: CASSQESQYYEQYF. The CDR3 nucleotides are TGCGCCAGCAGCCAAGAAAGTCAGTACTACGAGCAGTACTTC.

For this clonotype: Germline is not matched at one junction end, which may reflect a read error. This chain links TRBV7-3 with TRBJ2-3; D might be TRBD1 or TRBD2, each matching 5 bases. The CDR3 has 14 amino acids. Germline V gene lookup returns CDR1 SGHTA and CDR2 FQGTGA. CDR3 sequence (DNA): TGTGCCAGCAGCCCCGGACGGGGCTCAGATACGCGGTATTTT. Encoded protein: CASSPGRGSDTRYF.

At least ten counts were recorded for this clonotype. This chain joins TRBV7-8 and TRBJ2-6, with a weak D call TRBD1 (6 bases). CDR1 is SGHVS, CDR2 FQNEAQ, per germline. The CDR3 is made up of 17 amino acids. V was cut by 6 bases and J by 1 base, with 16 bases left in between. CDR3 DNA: TGTGCCAGCAGTCATCGGGACAAGGGATCTGGGGCCAACGTCCTGACTTTC. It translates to CASSHRDKGSGANVLTF.

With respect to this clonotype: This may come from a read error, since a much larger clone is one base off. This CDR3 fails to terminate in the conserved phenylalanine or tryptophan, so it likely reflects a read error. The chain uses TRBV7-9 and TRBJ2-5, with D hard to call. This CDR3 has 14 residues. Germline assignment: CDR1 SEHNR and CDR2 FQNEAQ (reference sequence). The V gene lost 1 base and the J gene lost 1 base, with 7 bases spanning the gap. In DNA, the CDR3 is TGTGCCAGCAGCTTAGGTGGACCCCAAGAGACCCAGTACTTA. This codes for CASSLGGPQETQYL.

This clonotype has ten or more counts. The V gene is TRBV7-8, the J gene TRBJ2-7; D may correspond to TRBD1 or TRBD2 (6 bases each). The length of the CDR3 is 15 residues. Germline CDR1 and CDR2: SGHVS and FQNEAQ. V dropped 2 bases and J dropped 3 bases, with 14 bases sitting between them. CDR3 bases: TGTGCCAGCAGCTTAAAGGAACAGGGACTCTACGAGCAGTACTTC. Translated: CASSLKEQGLYEQYF.

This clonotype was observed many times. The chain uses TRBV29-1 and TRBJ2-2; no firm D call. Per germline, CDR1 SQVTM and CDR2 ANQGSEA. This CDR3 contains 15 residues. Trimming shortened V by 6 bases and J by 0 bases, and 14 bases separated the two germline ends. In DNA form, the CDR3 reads TGCAGCGTGGAGTCCCGTGGGGCGAACACCGGGGAGCTGTTTTTT. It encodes CSVESRGANTGELFF.

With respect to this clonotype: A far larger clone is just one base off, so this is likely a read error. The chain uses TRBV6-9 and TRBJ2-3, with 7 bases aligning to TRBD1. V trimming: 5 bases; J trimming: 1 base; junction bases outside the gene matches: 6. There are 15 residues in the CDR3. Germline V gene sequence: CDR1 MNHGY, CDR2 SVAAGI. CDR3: CASSDRGQGTDTQYF. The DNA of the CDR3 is TGTGCCAGCAGTGACCGAGGACAGGGCACAGATACGCAGTATTTT.

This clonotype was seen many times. The CDR3 sequence is CASIGSWHYEQYF. CDR3 bases: TGCGCCAGCATCGGATCATGGCACTACGAGCAGTACTTC. The chain links TRBV10-2 to TRBJ2-7; D unresolved. Germline values: CDR1 WSHSY, CDR2 SAAADI. V was trimmed by 7 bases and J by 3 bases, leaving 13 bases between them. CDR3 length equals 13 residues.

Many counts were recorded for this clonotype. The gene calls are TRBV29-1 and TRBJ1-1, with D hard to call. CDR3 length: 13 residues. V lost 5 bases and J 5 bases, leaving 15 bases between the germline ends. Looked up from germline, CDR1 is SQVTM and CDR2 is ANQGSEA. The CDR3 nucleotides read TGCAGCGTTTTTTCGCCTGCAGGTACTGAAGCTTTCTTT. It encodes CSVFSPAGTEAFF.

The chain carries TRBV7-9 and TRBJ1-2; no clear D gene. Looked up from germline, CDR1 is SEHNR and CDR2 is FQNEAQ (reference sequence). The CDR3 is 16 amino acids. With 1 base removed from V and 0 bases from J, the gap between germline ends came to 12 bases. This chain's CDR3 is CASSLEVGTANYGYTF. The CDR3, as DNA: TGTGCCAGCAGCTTAGAAGTTGGCACTGCTAACTATGGCTACACCTTC. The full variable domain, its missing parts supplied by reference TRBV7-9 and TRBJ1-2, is DTGVSQNPRHKITKRGQNVTFRCDPISEHNRLYWYRQTLGQGPEFLTYFQNEAQLEKSRLLSDRFSAERPKGSFSTLEIQRTEQGDSAMYLCASSLEVGTANYGYTFGSGTRLTVV.

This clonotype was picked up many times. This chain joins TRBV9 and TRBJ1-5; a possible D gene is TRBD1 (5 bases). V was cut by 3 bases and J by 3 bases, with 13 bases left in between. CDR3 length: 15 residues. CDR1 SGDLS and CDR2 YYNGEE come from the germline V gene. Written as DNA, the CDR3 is TGTGCCAGCAGCGCCGGGACGGCTTACAATCAGCCCCAGCATTTT. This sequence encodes CASSAGTAYNQPQHF.

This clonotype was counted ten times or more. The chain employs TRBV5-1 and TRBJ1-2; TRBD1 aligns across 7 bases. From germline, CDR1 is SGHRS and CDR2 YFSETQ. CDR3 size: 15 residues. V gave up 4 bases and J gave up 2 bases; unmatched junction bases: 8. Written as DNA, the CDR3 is TGCGCCAGCAGCAGGGAACAGGGGCCCAACTATGGCTACACCTTC. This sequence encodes CASSREQGPNYGYTF.